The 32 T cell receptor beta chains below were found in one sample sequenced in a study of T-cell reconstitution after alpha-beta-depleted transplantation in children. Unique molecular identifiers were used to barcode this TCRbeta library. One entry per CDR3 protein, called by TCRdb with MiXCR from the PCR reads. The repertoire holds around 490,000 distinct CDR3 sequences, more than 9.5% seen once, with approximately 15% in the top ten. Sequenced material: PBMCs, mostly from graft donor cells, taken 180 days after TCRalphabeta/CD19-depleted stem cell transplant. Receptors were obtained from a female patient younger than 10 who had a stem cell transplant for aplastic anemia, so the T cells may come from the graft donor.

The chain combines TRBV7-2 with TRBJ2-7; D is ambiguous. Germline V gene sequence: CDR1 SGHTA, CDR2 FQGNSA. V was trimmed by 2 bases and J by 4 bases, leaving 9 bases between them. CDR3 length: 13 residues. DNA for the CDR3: TGTGCCAGCAGCTTACGATCAGATTACGAGCAGTACTTC. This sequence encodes CASSLRSDYEQYF.

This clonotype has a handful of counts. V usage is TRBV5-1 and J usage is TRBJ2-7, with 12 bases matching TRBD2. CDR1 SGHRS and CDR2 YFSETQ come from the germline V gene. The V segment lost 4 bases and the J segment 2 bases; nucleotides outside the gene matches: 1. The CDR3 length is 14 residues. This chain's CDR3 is CASSGLAGTYEQYV. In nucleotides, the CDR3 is TGCGCCAGCAGCGGACTAGCGGGAACCTACGAGCAGTACGTC.

In nucleotides, the CDR3 is TGTGCCAGCAGCTTGGATCGACGGGCCGCTGAGCAGTTCTTC. It translates to CASSLDRRAAEQFF. V gene TRBV5-5 combines with J gene TRBJ2-1; D unresolved. CDR1 and CDR2 from the germline V gene are SGHKS and YYEKEE (reference sequence). The CDR3 is 14 amino acids. Trimming took off 0 bases at V and 9 bases at J, with 13 bases between the two ends.

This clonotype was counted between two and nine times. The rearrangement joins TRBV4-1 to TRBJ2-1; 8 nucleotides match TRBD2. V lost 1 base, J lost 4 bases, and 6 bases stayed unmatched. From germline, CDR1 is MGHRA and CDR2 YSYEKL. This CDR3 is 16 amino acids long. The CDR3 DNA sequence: TGCGCCAGCAGCCAAGGAAGGGGACTAGAGTACAATGAGCAGTTCTTC. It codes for CASSQGRGLEYNEQFF.

The CDR3 DNA sequence: TGCAGCGTTGAAAGGTACGAGCAGTACGTC. Protein product: CSVERYEQYV. The chain is built from TRBV29-1 and TRBJ2-7; D is undetermined. Germline CDR1 SQVTM, CDR2 ANQGSEA. The ends were cut back, 2 bases at V and 4 bases at J, with 3 bases in the middle. The CDR3 length is 10 residues.

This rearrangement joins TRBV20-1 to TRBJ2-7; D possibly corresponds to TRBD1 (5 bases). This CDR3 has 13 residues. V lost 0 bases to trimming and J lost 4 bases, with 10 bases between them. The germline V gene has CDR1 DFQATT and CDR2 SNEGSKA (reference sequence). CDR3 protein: CSARDRGRYEQYV. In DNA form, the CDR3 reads TGCAGTGCTAGAGATAGGGGTAGATACGAGCAGTACGTC.

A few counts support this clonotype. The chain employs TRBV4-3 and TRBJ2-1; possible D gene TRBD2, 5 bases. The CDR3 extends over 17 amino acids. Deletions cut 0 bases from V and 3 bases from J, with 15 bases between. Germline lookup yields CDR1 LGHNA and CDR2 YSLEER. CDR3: CASSQEGKTTIYNEQFF. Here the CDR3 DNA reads TGCGCCAGCAGCCAAGAGGGGAAGACGACTATCTACAATGAGCAGTTCTTC.

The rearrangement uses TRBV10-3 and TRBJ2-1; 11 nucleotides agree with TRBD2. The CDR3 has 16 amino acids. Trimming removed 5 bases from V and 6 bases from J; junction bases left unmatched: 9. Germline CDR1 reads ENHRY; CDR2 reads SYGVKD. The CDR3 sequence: CAISTSGSMTGNEQFF. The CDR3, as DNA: TGTGCCATCAGTACTAGCGGGAGCATGACGGGCAATGAGCAGTTCTTC.

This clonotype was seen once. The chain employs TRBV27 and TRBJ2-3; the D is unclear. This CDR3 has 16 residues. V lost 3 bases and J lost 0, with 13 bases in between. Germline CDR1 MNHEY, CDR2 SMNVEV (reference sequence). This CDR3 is CASSFRATYSTDTQYF. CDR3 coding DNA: TGTGCCAGCAGTTTTAGGGCAACCTATAGCACAGATACGCAGTATTTT.

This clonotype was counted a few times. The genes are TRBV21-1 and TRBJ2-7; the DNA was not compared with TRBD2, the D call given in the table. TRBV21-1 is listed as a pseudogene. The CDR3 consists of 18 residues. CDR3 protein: CASSKERYYLPDHYEQYV. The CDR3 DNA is TGTGCCAGCAGCAAAGAGCGGTATTATCTCCCCGACCACTACGAGCAGTACGTC.

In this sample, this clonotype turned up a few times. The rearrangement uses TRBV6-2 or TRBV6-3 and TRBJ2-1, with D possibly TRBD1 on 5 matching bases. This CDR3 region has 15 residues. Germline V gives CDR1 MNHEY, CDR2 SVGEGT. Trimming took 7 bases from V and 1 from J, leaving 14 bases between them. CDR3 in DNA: TGTGCCAGCACCACCCTCAGGGTTTCCTACAATGAGCAGTTCTTC. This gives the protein CASTTLRVSYNEQFF.

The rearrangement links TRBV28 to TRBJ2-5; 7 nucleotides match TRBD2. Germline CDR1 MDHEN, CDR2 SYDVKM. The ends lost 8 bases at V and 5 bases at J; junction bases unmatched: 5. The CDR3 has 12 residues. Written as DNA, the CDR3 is TGTGCCAGCGGGGGGGAGCAGGAGACCCAGTACTTC. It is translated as CASGGEQETQYF.

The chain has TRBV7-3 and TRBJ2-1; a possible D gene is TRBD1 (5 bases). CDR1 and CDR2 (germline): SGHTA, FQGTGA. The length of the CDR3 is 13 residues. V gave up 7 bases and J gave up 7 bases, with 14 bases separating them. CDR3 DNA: TGTGCCAGCACCCCTGAGGACAAAAATGAGCAGTTCTTC. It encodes CASTPEDKNEQFF.

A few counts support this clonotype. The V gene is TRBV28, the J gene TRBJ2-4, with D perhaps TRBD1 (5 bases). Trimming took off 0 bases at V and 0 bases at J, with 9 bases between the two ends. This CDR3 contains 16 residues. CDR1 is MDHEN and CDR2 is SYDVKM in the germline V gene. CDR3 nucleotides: TGTGCCAGCAGTTTATGGGCAGGGCTAGCCAAAAACATTCAGTACTTC. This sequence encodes CASSLWAGLAKNIQYF.

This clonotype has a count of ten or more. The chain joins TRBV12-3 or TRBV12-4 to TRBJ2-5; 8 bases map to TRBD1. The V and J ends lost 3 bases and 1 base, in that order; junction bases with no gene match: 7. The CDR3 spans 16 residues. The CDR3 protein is CASSLLQGVLQETQYF. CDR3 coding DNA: TGTGCCAGCAGTTTGTTACAGGGGGTTCTCCAAGAGACCCAGTACTTC.

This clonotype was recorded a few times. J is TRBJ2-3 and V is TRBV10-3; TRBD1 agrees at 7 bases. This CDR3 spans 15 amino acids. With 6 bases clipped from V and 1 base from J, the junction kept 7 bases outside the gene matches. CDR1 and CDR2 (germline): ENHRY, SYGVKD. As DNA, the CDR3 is TGTGCCATCAGACCCGACAGGGTAGGCACAGATACGCAGTATTTT. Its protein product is CAIRPDRVGTDTQYF.

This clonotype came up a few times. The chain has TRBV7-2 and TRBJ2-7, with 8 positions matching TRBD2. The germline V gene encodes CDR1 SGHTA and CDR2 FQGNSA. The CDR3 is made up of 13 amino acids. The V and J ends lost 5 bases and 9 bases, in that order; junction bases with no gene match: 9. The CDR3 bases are TGTGCCAGCAGCCCAACTAGCGGTTTGGTGCAGTACGTC. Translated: CASSPTSGLVQYV.

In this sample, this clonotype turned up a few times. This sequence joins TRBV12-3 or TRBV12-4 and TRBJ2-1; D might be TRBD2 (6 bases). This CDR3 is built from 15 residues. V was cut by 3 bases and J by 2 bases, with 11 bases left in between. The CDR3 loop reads CASSLERVAYNEQFF. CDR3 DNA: TGTGCCAGCAGTTTGGAGCGGGTAGCCTACAATGAGCAGTTCTTC.

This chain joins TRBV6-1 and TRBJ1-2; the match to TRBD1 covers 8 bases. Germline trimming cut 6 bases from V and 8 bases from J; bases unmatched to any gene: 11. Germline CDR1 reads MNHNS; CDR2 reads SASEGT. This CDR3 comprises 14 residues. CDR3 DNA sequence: TGTGCCAGCAGACCCCCCGGGACAGGAAGGGGCTACACCTTC. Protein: CASRPPGTGRGYTF.

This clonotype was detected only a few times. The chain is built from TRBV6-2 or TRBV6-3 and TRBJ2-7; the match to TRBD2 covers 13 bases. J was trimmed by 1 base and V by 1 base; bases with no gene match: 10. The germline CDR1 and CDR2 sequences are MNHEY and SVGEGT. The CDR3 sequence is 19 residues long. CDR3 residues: CASSYYLTSGRHPSYEQYV. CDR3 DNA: TGTGCCAGCAGTTACTATCTGACTAGCGGGAGGCATCCTTCCTACGAGCAGTACGTC.

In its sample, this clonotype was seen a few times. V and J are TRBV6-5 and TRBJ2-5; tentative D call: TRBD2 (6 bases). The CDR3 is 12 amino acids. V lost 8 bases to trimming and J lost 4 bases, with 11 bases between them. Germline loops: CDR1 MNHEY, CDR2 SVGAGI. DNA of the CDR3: TGTGCCAGCTCTCGGGAGAGAGAGACCCAGTACTTC. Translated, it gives CASSRERETQYF.

The CDR3 DNA follows: TGCAGTGGATTTAGCCCATGGAGCTTCGAGCAGTACTTC. Translation gives CSGFSPWSFEQYF. This chain uses TRBV20-1 with TRBJ2-7; D not resolved. The CDR3 is made up of 13 amino acids. Germline V gives CDR1 DFQATT, CDR2 SNEGSKA (reference sequence). V lost 7 bases, J lost 6 bases, and 19 bases lay in between.

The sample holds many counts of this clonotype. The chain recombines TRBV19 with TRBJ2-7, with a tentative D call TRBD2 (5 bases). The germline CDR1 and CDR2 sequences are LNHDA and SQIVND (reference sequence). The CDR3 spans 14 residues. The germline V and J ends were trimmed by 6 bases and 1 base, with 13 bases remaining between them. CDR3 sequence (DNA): TGTGCCAGTAGCCCCTACAGAGGGTCCTACGAGCAGTACGTC. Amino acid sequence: CASSPYRGSYEQYV.

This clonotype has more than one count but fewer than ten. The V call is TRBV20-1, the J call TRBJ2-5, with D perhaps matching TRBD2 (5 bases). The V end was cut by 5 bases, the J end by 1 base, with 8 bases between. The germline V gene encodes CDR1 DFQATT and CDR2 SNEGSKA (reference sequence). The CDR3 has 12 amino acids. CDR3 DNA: TGCAGTGCTTTCGGGATCCAAGAGACCCAGTACTTC. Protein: CSAFGIQETQYF.

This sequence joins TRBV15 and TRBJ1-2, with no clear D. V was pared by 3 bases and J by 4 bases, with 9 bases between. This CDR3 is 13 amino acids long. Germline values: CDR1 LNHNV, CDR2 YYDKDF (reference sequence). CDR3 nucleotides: TGTGCCACCAGCAGTGGCGGTTTCTATGGCTACACCTTC. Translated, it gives CATSSGGFYGYTF.

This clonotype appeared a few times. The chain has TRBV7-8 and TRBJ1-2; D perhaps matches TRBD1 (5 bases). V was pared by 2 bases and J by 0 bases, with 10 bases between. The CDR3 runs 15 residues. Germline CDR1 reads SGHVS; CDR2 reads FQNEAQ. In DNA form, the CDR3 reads TGTGCCAGCAGCTTACGACAGATAACTAACTATGGCTACACCTTC. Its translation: CASSLRQITNYGYTF.

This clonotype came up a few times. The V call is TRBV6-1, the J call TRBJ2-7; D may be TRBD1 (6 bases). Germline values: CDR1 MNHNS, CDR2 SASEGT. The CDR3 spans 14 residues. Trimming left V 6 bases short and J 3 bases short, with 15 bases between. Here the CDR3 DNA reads TGTGCCAGCAGCCCCAGGGGACGGTACTACGAGCAGTACGTC. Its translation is CASSPRGRYYEQYV.

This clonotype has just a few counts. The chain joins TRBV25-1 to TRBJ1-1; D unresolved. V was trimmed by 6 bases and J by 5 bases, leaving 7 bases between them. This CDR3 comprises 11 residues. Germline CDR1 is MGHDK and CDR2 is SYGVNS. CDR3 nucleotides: TGTGCCAGCAGGATTCTAACTGAAGCTTTCTTT. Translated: CASRILTEAFF.

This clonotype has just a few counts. In nucleotides, the CDR3 is TGCAGTGCTAGAGCCGGGGGACCCCCCCAAGAGACCCAGTACTTC. Translation: CSARAGGPPQETQYF. The chain combines TRBV20-1 with TRBJ2-5, with a tentative D call TRBD2 (6 bases). With 1 base removed from V and 1 base from J, the gap between germline ends came to 13 bases. The CDR3 consists of 15 residues. Germline values: CDR1 DFQATT, CDR2 SNEGSKA (reference sequence).

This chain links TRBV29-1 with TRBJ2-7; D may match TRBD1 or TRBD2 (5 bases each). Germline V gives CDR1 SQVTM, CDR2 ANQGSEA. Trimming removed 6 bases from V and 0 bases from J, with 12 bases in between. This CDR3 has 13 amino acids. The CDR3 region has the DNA TGCAGCGTCCGGGACGGGCTCTCCTACGAGCAGTACGTC. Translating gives CSVRDGLSYEQYV.

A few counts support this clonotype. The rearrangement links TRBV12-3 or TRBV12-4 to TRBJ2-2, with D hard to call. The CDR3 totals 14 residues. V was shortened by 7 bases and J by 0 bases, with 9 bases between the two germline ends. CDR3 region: CASTVLSNTGELFF. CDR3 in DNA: TGTGCCAGCACGGTCTTGTCGAACACCGGGGAGCTGTTTTTT.

The CDR3 sequence: CSARDKGFYYGYTF. The DNA of the CDR3 is TGCAGTGCTAGAGATAAGGGGTTTTACTATGGCTACACCTTC. This chain links TRBV20-1 with TRBJ1-2; D perhaps matches TRBD1 (5 bases). Trimming shortened V by 0 bases and J by 3 bases, and 11 bases separated the two germline ends. The length of the CDR3 is 14 residues. CDR1 DFQATT and CDR2 SNEGSKA come from the germline V gene (reference sequence).